A single sample gave rise to the 25 T cell receptor beta chains below, sequenced in a study of cytomegalovirus exposure and HLA in healthy donors. PCR used 60 Vbeta primers and 13 Jbeta primers. Clones were read by immunoSEQ multiplex PCR, and TCRdb kept only the in-frame ones, dropping some. This table holds 90,000 to 120,000 clones, 74% found once. Sequenced sample: PBMCs. The receptor set was obtained from a woman aged 40 to 55 in good health and CMV-seropositive.

This chain links TRBV27 with TRBJ1-2, with TRBD1 as a possible D gene (6 bases). V dropped 5 bases and J dropped 8 bases, with 30 bases sitting between them. Looked up from germline, CDR1 is MNHEY and CDR2 is SMNVEV (reference sequence). This CDR3 is 18 amino acids long. The CDR3 coding sequence is TGTGCCAGCAGTCGCACCGGGACAAGACCTAACTATGACGGGGGCTACACCTTC. Its protein product is CASSRTGTRPNYDGGYTF.

The V call is TRBV14, the J call TRBJ1-2; D not certain. With 4 bases removed from V and 3 bases from J, the gap between germline ends came to 15 bases. The CDR3 runs to 15 residues. Per germline, CDR1 SGHDN and CDR2 FVKESK. The CDR3 loop reads CASSRHGGIDYGYTF. For the CDR3, the DNA is TGTGCCAGCAGCCGACACGGAGGAATCGACTATGGCTACACCTTC. The full variable domain, its missing parts supplied by reference TRBV14 and TRBJ1-2, is EAGVTQFPSHSVIEKGQTVTLRCDPISGHDNLYWYRRVMGKEIKFLLHFVKESKQDESGMPNNRFLAERTGGTYSTLKVQPAELEDSGVYFCASSRHGGIDYGYTFGSGTRLTVV.

This clone showed up just a few times. The rearrangement links TRBV6-1 to TRBJ1-5; TRBD1 matches 7 bases. Germline CDR1 reads MNHNS; CDR2 reads SASEGT. The CDR3 runs to 13 residues. The V segment lost 9 bases and the J segment 6 bases; nucleotides outside the gene matches: 8. For the CDR3, the DNA is TGTGCCAGTTCCGACAGGGTGGGTCAGCCCCAGCATTTT. Its translation: CASSDRVGQPQHF.

This clone was counted a few times. The V call is TRBV4-3, the J call TRBJ1-2; 7 positions agree with TRBD1. In germline, CDR1 is LGHNA, CDR2 YSLEER. The length of the CDR3 is 13 residues. V dropped 8 bases and J dropped 5; count of bases not matched to a gene: 8. This chain's CDR3 is CASGRRQGYGYTF. The CDR3 coding sequence is TGCGCCAGCGGTAGAAGACAGGGTTATGGCTACACCTTC.

The chain recombines TRBV5-4 with TRBJ2-5, with a possible D match to TRBD1 (6 bases). The CDR3 extends over 14 amino acids. In germline, CDR1 is SGHNT, CDR2 YYREEE (reference sequence). Trimming removed 0 bases from V and 2 bases from J, with 8 bases in between. CDR3 in DNA: TGTGCCAGCAGCTTGGACAGGGCACAAGAGACCCAGTACTTC. Its translation: CASSLDRAQETQYF.

A few counts support this clone. V usage is TRBV4-3 and J usage is TRBJ2-5; D is perhaps TRBD2 (6 bases). Germline V gives CDR1 LGHNA, CDR2 YSLEER. The CDR3 runs to 15 residues. V was clipped by 1 base and J by 6 bases, with 15 bases between them. CDR3 sequence: CASSQVAGNVQTQYF. The CDR3 DNA is TGCGCCAGCAGCCAAGTGGCGGGGAACGTCCAGACCCAGTACTTC.

The V gene is TRBV29-1, the J gene TRBJ2-2; D might be TRBD1 (5 bases). The CDR3 contains 14 residues. The germline V gene encodes CDR1 SQVTM and CDR2 ANQGSEA. V gave up 6 bases and J gave up 0 bases, with 11 bases separating them. CDR3 residues: CSVATDTNTGELFF. The CDR3 bases are TGCAGCGTGGCGACAGACACGAACACCGGGGAGCTGTTTTTT.

This clone was recorded once. The chain recombines TRBV7-9 with TRBJ1-4; D uncertain. The CDR3 sequence is 12 residues long. Germline lookup yields CDR1 SEHNR and CDR2 FQNEAQ (reference sequence). Trimming took off 3 bases at V and 7 bases at J, with 6 bases between the two ends. The CDR3 sequence is CASSFLGEKLFF. The DNA of the CDR3 is TGTGCCAGCAGCTTCCTCGGTGAAAAACTGTTTTTT.

This clone occurred a few times. The chain joins TRBV7-6 to TRBJ2-7, with D possibly being TRBD1 (7 bases). Trimming removed 5 bases at V and 2 bases at J, with 13 bases between. The CDR3 runs to 14 residues. CDR1 is SGHVS, CDR2 FNYEAQ, per germline. In nucleotides, the CDR3 is TGTGCCAGCAGCCCGCGGGACAGTGCCTACGAGCAGTACTTC. Translated, it gives CASSPRDSAYEQYF. The full variable domain, with the rest looked up from reference TRBV7-6 and TRBJ2-7, is GAGVSQSPRYKVTKRGQDVALRCDPISGHVSLYWYRQALGQGPEFLTYFNYEAQQDKSGLPNDRFSAERPEGSISTLTIQRTEQRDSAMYRCASSPRDSAYEQYFGPGTRLTVT.

The chain carries TRBV7-2 and TRBJ2-7, with TRBD2 matching over 15 bases. The junction had 8 bases not matched to a gene; V was cut back by 2 bases and J by 0 bases. CDR3 length equals 19 residues. Germline CDR1 is SGHTA and CDR2 is FQGNSA. This chain's CDR3 is CASSLRTSGGALGSYEQYF. CDR3 DNA: TGTGCCAGCAGCTTACGGACTAGCGGGGGGGCCTTGGGCTCCTACGAGCAGTACTTC. Together with reference TRBV7-2 and TRBJ2-7, the CDR3 gives the full variable domain: GAGVSQSPSNKVTEKGKDVELRCDPISGHTALYWYRQSLGQGLEFLIYFQGNSAPDKSGLPSDRFSAERTGGSVSTLTIQRTQQEDSAVYLCASSLRTSGGALGSYEQYFGPGTRLTVT.

The chain recombines TRBV6-1 with TRBJ2-5; maybe TRBD2 (5 bases). Germline V lookup: CDR1 MNHNS, CDR2 SASEGT. V was pared by 7 bases and J by 3 bases, with 12 bases between. The CDR3 totals 13 residues. CDR3 loop: CASMDRRKETQYF. The CDR3 DNA reads as TGTGCCAGCATGGACCGGAGGAAAGAGACCCAGTACTTC.

V and J are TRBV4-3 and TRBJ2-2; D unresolved. This CDR3 comprises 17 residues. Germline values: CDR1 LGHNA, CDR2 YSLEER. Between the trimmed V and J ends, which lost 0 bases and 1 base, there was a span of 12 bases. CDR3 protein: CASSQEVSAMNTGELFF. As DNA, the CDR3 is TGCGCCAGCAGCCAAGAGGTCAGCGCCATGAACACCGGGGAGCTGTTTTTT.

V usage is TRBV7-8 and J usage is TRBJ2-7; no firm D call. CDR1 and CDR2 from the germline V gene are SGHVS and FQNEAQ. The CDR3 loop spans 13 amino acids. V dropped 1 base and J dropped 3 bases, with 7 bases sitting between them. This CDR3 is CASSLVPGYEQYF. The CDR3 nucleotides are TGTGCCAGCAGCTTAGTTCCGGGCTACGAGCAGTACTTC.

V is TRBV4-1 and J is TRBJ2-2; the D is unclear. The germline V gene encodes CDR1 MGHRA and CDR2 YSYEKL. The V and J ends lost 1 base and 4 bases respectively, with 10 bases between them. This CDR3 region has 15 residues. DNA of the CDR3: TGCGCCAGCAGCCAAGTTGGGCAGACCACCGGGGAGCTGTTTTTT. It yields the protein CASSQVGQTTGELFF.

The chain employs TRBV7-2 and TRBJ2-7; D is uncertain. Trimming took off 4 bases at V and 6 bases at J, with 16 bases between the two ends. Germline values: CDR1 SGHTA, CDR2 FQGNSA. This CDR3 has 14 residues. DNA for the CDR3: TGTGCCAGCAGCTCCCCTCGAGGCCCTACCGAGCAGTACTTC. Residues: CASSSPRGPTEQYF.

This chain connects TRBV5-1 to TRBJ2-3, with unresolved D. Germline lookup yields CDR1 SGHRS and CDR2 YFSETQ. V lost 3 bases to trimming and J lost 0 bases, with 11 bases between them. The CDR3 is made up of 15 amino acids. This CDR3 is CASSSSRYSTDTQYF. The CDR3 DNA sequence: TGCGCCAGCAGCTCATCCAGGTACAGCACAGATACGCAGTATTTT.

The chain recombines TRBV11-1 with TRBJ1-1; TRBD1 might be the D (6 bases). From germline, CDR1 is SGHAT and CDR2 FQDESV (reference sequence). The V and J ends lost 4 bases and 6 bases respectively, with 18 bases between them. The CDR3 length is 15 residues. The CDR3 DNA is TGTGCCAGCAGCTCTCACCCCCAGGGGTCGGCTGAAGCTTTCTTT. Translated, it gives CASSSHPQGSAEAFF.

The rearrangement uses TRBV5-1 and TRBJ2-2; possible D gene TRBD2, 5 bases. The CDR3 runs to 15 residues. V shed 3 bases and J shed 5 bases, with 14 bases lying between them. CDR1 is SGHRS and CDR2 is YFSETQ in the germline V gene. The chain's CDR3 is CASSSQPGVTGELFF. As DNA, the CDR3 is TGCGCCAGCAGCTCCCAGCCCGGGGTTACCGGGGAGCTGTTTTTT.

This clone was detected only a few times. The chain couples TRBV4-2 to TRBJ1-4; 7 bases map to TRBD1. The CDR3 consists of 16 residues. V was clipped by 0 bases and J by 4 bases; unmatched bases: 5. CDR1 is LGHNA, CDR2 YNFKEQ, per germline. Written as DNA, the CDR3 is TGTGCCAGCAGCCAAGATCGGGACAGCCTTAATGAAAAACTGTTTTTT. It codes for CASSQDRDSLNEKLFF.

The gene calls are TRBV6-5 and TRBJ2-3; 7 bases map to TRBD1. V shed 6 bases, J shed 6 bases, and the junction held 9 bases outside the gene matches. The germline gives CDR1 MNHEY, CDR2 SVGAGI. The CDR3 totals 14 residues. As DNA, the CDR3 is TGTGCCAGCAGCCGCACGACAGGGTTGGATACGCAGTATTTT. Encoded protein: CASSRTTGLDTQYF.

This sequence joins TRBV7-2 and TRBJ1-1; possible D gene TRBD1, 5 bases. CDR1 and CDR2 (germline): SGHTA, FQGNSA. Between the trimmed V and J ends, which lost 0 bases and 4 bases, there was a span of 12 bases. This CDR3 has 15 residues. The CDR3 spells CASSLAFRGTTEAFF. The CDR3 bases are TGTGCCAGCAGCTTAGCTTTTCGGGGGACCACTGAAGCTTTCTTT.

The genes are TRBV2 and TRBJ1-4; possibly TRBD1 for D (6 bases). The CDR3 extends over 15 amino acids. V lost 5 bases and J 5 bases, leaving 15 bases between the germline ends. Germline CDR1 SNHLY, CDR2 FYNNEI. The chain's CDR3 is CASSQGPTENEKLFF. The CDR3 DNA reads TGTGCCAGCAGTCAGGGGCCGACAGAGAATGAAAAACTGTTTTTT.

This clone turned up a few times. The gene calls are TRBV29-1 and TRBJ2-7; 12 bases map to TRBD1. CDR1 is SQVTM, CDR2 ANQGSEA, per germline. CDR3 size: 13 residues. The ends lost 5 bases at V and 6 bases at J; junction bases unmatched: 5. CDR3 loop: CSVRDRGQSEQYF. DNA of the CDR3: TGCAGCGTTCGGGACAGGGGGCAATCCGAGCAGTACTTC.

This rearrangement joins TRBV29-1 to TRBJ1-1; D ambiguous. Per the germline V gene, CDR1 is SQVTM and CDR2 is ANQGSEA. This CDR3 contains 11 residues. Trimming removed 1 base from V and 11 bases from J, with 11 bases in between. The CDR3 loop is CSVEGRGLAFF. The CDR3 DNA sequence: TGCAGCGTTGAAGGGAGAGGGCTGGCTTTCTTT.

The chain links TRBV5-1 to TRBJ1-1, with 8 bases matching TRBD1. CDR1 is SGHRS and CDR2 is YFSETQ in the germline V gene. The CDR3 extends over 15 amino acids. The V segment lost 4 bases and the J segment 5 bases; nucleotides outside the gene matches: 10. The DNA for the CDR3 is TGCGCCAGCAGCGTCAAGCAGGGGGCGCTGACTGAAGCTTTCTTT. Encoded protein: CASSVKQGALTEAFF.